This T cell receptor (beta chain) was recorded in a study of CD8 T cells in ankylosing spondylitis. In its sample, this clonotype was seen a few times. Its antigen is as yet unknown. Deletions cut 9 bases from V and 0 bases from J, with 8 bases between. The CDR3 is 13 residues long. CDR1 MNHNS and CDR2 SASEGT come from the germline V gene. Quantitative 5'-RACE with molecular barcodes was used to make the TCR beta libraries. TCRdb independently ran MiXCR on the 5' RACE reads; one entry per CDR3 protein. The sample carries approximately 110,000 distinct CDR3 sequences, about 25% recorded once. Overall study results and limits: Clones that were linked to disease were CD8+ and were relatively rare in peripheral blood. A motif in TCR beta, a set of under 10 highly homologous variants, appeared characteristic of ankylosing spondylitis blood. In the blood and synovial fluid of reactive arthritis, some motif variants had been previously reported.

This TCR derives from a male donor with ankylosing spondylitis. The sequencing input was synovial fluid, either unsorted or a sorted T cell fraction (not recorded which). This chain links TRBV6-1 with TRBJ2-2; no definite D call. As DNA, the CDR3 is TGTGCCAGTTCCCTTGCGAACACCGGGGAGCTGTTTTTT. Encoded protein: CASSLANTGELFF.